This TCR beta chain was recovered during a study of T cell responses to AZD1222 COVID-19 vaccine. Libraries were prepared by immunoSEQ multiplex PCR; TCRdb keeps only in-frame clonotypes and omits some of them. The repertoire holds some 90,000 clones, with 89% as singletons. Germline assignment: CDR1 SGHTA and CDR2 FQGNSA. Trimming took 2 bases from V and 5 from J, leaving 9 bases between them. There are 13 residues in the CDR3. The sequencing used peripheral blood, collected on day 0 of AZD1222 vaccination. J is TRBJ1-1 and V is TRBV7-2; tentative D call: TRBD1 (5 bases). This clonotype originated in an adult in good health. DNA of the CDR3: TGTGCCAGCAGCTTAAACCGGGGGACTGAAGCTTTCTTT. This codes for CASSLNRGTEAFF. The variable domain in full, with the rest retrieved from reference TRBV7-2 and TRBJ1-1, is GAGVSQSPSNKVTEKGKDVELRCDPISGHTALYWYRQSLGQGLEFLIYFQGNSAPDKSGLPSDRFSAERTGGSVSTLTIQRTQQEDSAVYLCASSLNRGTEAFFGQGTRLTVV.